This entry is about one TCR beta chain. The assay was immunoSEQ multiplex PCR, and TCRdb's table has in-frame clones only and misses some. This sample yields about 270,000 clones, of which approximately 90% are seen a single time; approximately 2% belongs to the top ten. CDR1 and CDR2 (germline): LNHDA, SQIVND (reference sequence). The CDR3 has 14 amino acids. Trimming removed 3 bases at V and 7 bases at J, with 13 bases between. Recruits, aged about 18 to 100 years, lived in about two dozen US areas. These data belong to a study of blood T cell repertoires in COVID-19. Study-wide context: Recovered status applied to Cohort 3 donors who had two consecutive negative PCRs. It also applied to those with clearance or with symptom resolution. Sources were T cells, B-cell-depleted T cells, or PBMCs; the material itself was cDNA or gDNA.

The receptor's source is a woman in her sixties or seventies in a cohort exposed to, infected with or recovered from COVID-19 (not recorded which). The sequenced material came from PBMCs or T cells enriched from blood (not recorded which). The chain couples TRBV19 to TRBJ2-1, with D perhaps matching TRBD2 (5 bases). Here the CDR3 reads CASSIAWAGNEQFF. The DNA of the CDR3 is TGTGCCAGTAGTATTGCGTGGGCGGGTAATGAGCAGTTCTTC.